This TCR beta chain was observed in a study of blood T cell repertoires in COVID-19. Looking at the study overall: COVID-19 samples, acute and convalescent, were from the United States, Italy and Spain. PBMCs, B-cell-depleted T cells, or T cells were the source of the cDNA or gDNA that made up the material.

The CDR3 is 16 amino acids. Trimming cost V 2 bases and J 4 bases, with 17 bases left between them. Germline values: CDR1 SNHLY, CDR2 FYNNEI. A single count supports this clone. Authors' data handling: Scientists estimated how many nucleated cells there were by amplifying reference gene primers. Only in-frame clones appear in the TCRdb table, and some are missing; sequencing was by immunoSEQ multiplex PCR. The DNA was the basis for D and trimming; V, J and clone size are from that table. The sample records around 150,000 clones, approximately 85% being singletons. The sequenced sample consisted of peripheral blood. The TCR originated in a man aged 55 to 70 with active or convalescent COVID-19. The chain joins TRBV2 to TRBJ1-1; D perhaps matches TRBD1 (6 bases). CDR3 DNA: TGTGCCAGCAGTGAATTGGGGGCAGGGCTGGGCACTGAAGCTTTCTTT. Translated: CASSELGAGLGTEAFF.